Reported below is one T cell receptor beta chain. The sample is drawn from a study of blood T cells in healthy people across ages. CDR1 and CDR2 (germline): LNHDA, SQIVND (reference sequence). The V and J ends lost 3 bases and 8 bases, in that order; junction bases with no gene match: 6. There are 14 residues in the CDR3. The use of a sample-barcoded 5' primer and a J-beta primer mix characterized a second PCR of about 7 to 12 cycles. TCRdb reprocessed the 5' RACE reads with MiXCR, giving one entry per CDR3 protein. The sample lists about a million distinct CDR3 sequences, about 51% occurring once. The rearrangement joins TRBV19 to TRBJ2-1; TRBD2 matches at 8 bases. The material sequenced was blood. The TCR sequence derives from a woman aged 60-75 years in good health. Here the CDR3 DNA reads TGTGCCAGTAGTATGCGGGAGGAAATAGATGAGCAGTTCTTC. This translates into CASSMREEIDEQFF.